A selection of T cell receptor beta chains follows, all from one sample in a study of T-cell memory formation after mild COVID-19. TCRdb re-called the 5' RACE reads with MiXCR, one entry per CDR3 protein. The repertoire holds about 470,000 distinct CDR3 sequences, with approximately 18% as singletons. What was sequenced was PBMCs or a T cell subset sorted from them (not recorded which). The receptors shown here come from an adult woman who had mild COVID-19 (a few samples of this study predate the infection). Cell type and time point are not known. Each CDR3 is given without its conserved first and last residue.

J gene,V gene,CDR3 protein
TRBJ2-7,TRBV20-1,SARDRTSGGISSYEQY
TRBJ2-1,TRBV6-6,ASSYSPGTTNEQF
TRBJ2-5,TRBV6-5,ASSYNNVGGIQETQY
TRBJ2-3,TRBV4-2,ASSQEGRERDTQY
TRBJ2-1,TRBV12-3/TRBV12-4,ASSLRAGWDNEQF
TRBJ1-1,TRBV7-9,ASSPAGRGGATEAF
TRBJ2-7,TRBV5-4,ASSSYRDREGEQY
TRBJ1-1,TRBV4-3,ASSPRWGVQENTEAF
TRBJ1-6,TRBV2,ASSAETGNSPLH
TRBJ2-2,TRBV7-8,ASSFARGRTGELF
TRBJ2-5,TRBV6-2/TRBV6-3,ASSYISSRETQY
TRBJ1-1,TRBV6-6,ASSRRQGRSVNTEAF
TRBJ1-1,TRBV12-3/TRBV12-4,ASRPAGGFTEAF
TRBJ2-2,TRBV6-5,ASRSSGRPGELF
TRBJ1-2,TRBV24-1,ATSGTGGFGYT
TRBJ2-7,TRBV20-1,SASPGTDYEQY
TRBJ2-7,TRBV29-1,SVEGRAPYEQY
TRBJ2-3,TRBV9,ASSGAGGGGSDTQY
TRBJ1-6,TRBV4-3,ASSQDLAANSPLH
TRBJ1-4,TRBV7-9,ASSSSPTNEKLF
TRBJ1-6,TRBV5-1,ASSLADPKSPLH
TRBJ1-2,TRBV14,ASSQDIGLLSGYT
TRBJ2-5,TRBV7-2,ASSFVAQETQY
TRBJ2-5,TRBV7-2,ASSLGRVGQETQY
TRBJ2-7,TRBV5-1,ASSSPEGINEQY
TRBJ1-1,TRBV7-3,ASSLLRAGTEAF
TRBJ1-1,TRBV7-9,ASSLKGDRGRTNTEAF
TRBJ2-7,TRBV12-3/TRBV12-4,ASRGTPPDEQY
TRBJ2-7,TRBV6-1,ASRPDRMTYEQY
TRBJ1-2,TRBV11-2,ASSLGDLGYGYT
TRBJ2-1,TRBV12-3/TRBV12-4,ASSITRTSGNNEQF
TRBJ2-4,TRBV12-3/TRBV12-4,ASSLVGRGQY